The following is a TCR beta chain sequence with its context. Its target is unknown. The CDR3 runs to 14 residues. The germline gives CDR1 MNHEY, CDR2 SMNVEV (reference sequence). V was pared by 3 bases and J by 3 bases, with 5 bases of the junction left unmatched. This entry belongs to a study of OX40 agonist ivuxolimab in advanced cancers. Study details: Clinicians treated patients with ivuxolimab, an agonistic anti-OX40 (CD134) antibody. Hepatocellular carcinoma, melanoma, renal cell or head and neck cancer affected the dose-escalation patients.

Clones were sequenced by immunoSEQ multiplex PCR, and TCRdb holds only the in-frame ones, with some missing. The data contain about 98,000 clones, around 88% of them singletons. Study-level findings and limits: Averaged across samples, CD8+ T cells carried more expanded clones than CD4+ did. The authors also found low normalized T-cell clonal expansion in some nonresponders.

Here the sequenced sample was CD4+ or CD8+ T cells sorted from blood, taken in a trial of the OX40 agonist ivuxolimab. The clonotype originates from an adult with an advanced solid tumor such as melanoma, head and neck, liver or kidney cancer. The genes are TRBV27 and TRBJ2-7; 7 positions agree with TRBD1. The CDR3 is CASSFGRGHYEQYF. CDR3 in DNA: TGTGCCAGCAGTTTCGGAAGGGGGCACTACGAGCAGTACTTC.